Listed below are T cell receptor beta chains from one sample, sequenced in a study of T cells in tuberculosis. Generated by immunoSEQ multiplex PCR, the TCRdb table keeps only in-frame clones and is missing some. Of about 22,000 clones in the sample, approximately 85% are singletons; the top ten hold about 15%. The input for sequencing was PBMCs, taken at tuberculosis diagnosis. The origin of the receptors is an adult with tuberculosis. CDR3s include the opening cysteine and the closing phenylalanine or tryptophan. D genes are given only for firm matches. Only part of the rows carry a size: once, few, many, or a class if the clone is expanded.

CDR3 DNA: TGTGCCAGCAGCTTAGTCGCCAGCTCCTACGAGCAGTACTTC
CDR3 protein: CASSLVASSYEQYF
V gene: TRBV11-2
J gene: TRBJ2-7
clone size: NA
D gene: NA

CDR3 DNA: TGCAGTGCCCCGACAGTATATGGCTACACCTTC
CDR3 protein: CSAPTVYGYTF
V gene: TRBV20-1
J gene: TRBJ1-2
clone size: NA
D gene: NA

CDR3 DNA: TGTGCCAGCAGAACCCAGGGGATGGGAATATGGCAGCCCCAGCATTTT
CDR3 protein: CASRTQGMGIWQPQHF
V gene: TRBV27
J gene: TRBJ1-5
clone size: NA
D gene: NA

CDR3 DNA: TGTGCCAGCAGCAAATATAGGGGGACAGGGACCTACGAGCAGTACTTC
CDR3 protein: CASSKYRGTGTYEQYF
V gene: TRBV7-9
J gene: TRBJ2-7
clone size: NA
D gene: TRBD1

CDR3 DNA: TGTGCCAGCAGCTTGGCCGTTCATACTACCGGGGAGCTGTTTTTT
CDR3 protein: CASSLAVHTTGELFF
V gene: TRBV5-6
J gene: TRBJ2-2
clone size: NA
D gene: NA

CDR3 DNA: TGCGCCAGCAGCGCGTCCCGGGGGGCCACTGAAGCTTTCTTT
CDR3 protein: CASSASRGATEAFF
V gene: TRBV4-3
J gene: TRBJ1-1
clone size: NA
D gene: NA

CDR3 DNA: TGTGCCAGCAGTGCCAGGGACAGGGCTGGCTACACCTTC
CDR3 protein: CASSARDRAGYTF
V gene: TRBV9
J gene: TRBJ1-2
clone size: NA
D gene: TRBD1

CDR3 DNA: TGTGCCAGCTCGGGACAGGGGATCTACAATGAGCAGTTCTTC
CDR3 protein: CASSGQGIYNEQFF
V gene: TRBV18
J gene: TRBJ2-1
clone size: NA
D gene: TRBD1

CDR3 DNA: TGCGCCAGCAGCGAGGTTTGGGAGACCCAGTACTTC
CDR3 protein: CASSEVWETQYF
V gene: TRBV5-1
J gene: TRBJ2-5
clone size: NA
D gene: NA

CDR3 DNA: TGTGCCAGCAGCTTAGGGGCGGGGGGTAACGGCAATCAGCCCCAGCATTTT
CDR3 protein: CASSLGAGGNGNQPQHF
V gene: TRBV7-8
J gene: TRBJ1-5
clone size: NA
D gene: NA

CDR3 DNA: TGTGCCAGCAGCGTAGCCCCAGGGAACCACGAGCAGTACTTC
CDR3 protein: CASSVAPGNHEQYF
V gene: TRBV9
J gene: TRBJ2-7
clone size: NA
D gene: NA

CDR3 DNA: TGTGCCAGCAGCCCCACGAAAGAGACTAGTGCGTTCTTC
CDR3 protein: CASSPTKETSAFF
V gene: TRBV7-2
J gene: TRBJ2-1
clone size: NA
D gene: NA

CDR3 DNA: TGTGCCAGCAGTGAGGCAGTCTCCTACGAGCAGTACTTC
CDR3 protein: CASSEAVSYEQYF
V gene: TRBV2
J gene: TRBJ2-7
clone size: once
D gene: NA

CDR3 DNA: TGCGCCAGCAGCTTGGGACAGTCCGTCAATGAGCAGTTCTTC
CDR3 protein: CASSLGQSVNEQFF
V gene: TRBV5-1
J gene: TRBJ2-1
clone size: few
D gene: NA

CDR3 DNA: TGTGCCAGCAGTTACTTAAGCGGTGCCACCTACGAGCAGTACTTC
CDR3 protein: CASSYLSGATYEQYF
V gene: TRBV6-5
J gene: TRBJ2-7
clone size: NA
D gene: NA

CDR3 DNA: TGTGCCAGCAGCCCCGGGACAGGGCGTTTCTACACCTTC
CDR3 protein: CASSPGTGRFYTF
V gene: TRBV6-5
J gene: TRBJ1-2
clone size: once
D gene: TRBD1

CDR3 DNA: TGTGCCAGCAGCCCGCGGGGCGGGGGACTCTACGAGCAGTACTTC
CDR3 protein: CASSPRGGGLYEQYF
V gene: TRBV5-4
J gene: TRBJ2-7
clone size: once
D gene: TRBD2

CDR3 DNA: TGTGCCAGCAAGCCGGGGACAGGGGAACCCTACGAGCAGTACTTC
CDR3 protein: CASKPGTGEPYEQYF
V gene: TRBV2
J gene: TRBJ2-7
clone size: once
D gene: TRBD1

CDR3 DNA: TGCAGCGTTGGTACTAGCGGGCAGGGGACCCAGTACTTC
CDR3 protein: CSVGTSGQGTQYF
V gene: TRBV29-1
J gene: TRBJ2-5
clone size: once
D gene: TRBD2

CDR3 DNA: TGTGCCAGCAGCTCCGGGGTTGAAAATGAAAAACTGTTTTTT
CDR3 protein: CASSSGVENEKLFF
V gene: TRBV9
J gene: TRBJ1-4
clone size: NA
D gene: NA

CDR3 DNA: TGTGCCAGTAGCTCCGACAGGGATTCTACTAACTATGGCTACACCTTC
CDR3 protein: CASSSDRDSTNYGYTF
V gene: TRBV19
J gene: TRBJ1-2
clone size: NA
D gene: TRBD1

CDR3 DNA: TGTGCCAGCAGCCTTCGGAAGGACTGGGGCTATGGCTACACCTTC
CDR3 protein: CASSLRKDWGYGYTF
V gene: TRBV7-8
J gene: TRBJ1-2
clone size: NA
D gene: NA